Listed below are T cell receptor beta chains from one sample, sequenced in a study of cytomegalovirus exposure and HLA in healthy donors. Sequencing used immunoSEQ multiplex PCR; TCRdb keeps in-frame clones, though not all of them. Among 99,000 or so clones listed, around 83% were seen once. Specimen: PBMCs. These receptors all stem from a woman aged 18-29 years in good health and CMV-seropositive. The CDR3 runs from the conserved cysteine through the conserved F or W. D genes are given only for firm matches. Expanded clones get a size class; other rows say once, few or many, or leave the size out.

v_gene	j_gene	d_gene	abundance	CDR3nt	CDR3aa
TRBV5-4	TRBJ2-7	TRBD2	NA	TGTGCCAGCAGCAGATCTAGCGGGGGGTTTGACGAGCAGTACTTC	CASSRSSGGFDEQYF
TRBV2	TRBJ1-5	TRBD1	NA	TGTGCCAGCAGTGAAAAGACAGGGCGCAATCAGCCCCAGCATTTT	CASSEKTGRNQPQHF
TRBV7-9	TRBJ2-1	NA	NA	TGTGCCAGCAACTCAAACTGGGTGAGGGGTACTGCGGGGGAGCAGTTCTTC	CASNSNWVRGTAGEQFF
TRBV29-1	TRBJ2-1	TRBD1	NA	TGCAGCGCAGGGGAACAGGGGACCTACAATGAGCAGTTCTTC	CSAGEQGTYNEQFF
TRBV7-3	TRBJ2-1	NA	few	TGTGCCAGCAGCTTGCGGGACAGAGGTCTGAACAATGAGCAGTTCTTC	CASSLRDRGLNNEQFF
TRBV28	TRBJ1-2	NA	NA	TGTGCCAGCAGTCAGTACAGGGTTGGCGGCTACACCTTC	CASSQYRVGGYTF
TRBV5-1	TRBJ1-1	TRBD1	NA	TGCGCCAGCAGCTTGTCCGGGACAGAGAACACTGAAGCTTTCTTT	CASSLSGTENTEAFF
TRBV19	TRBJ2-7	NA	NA	TGTGCCAGTAGTAAAAGGGGGATCAGAATCTACGAGCAGTACTTC	CASSKRGIRIYEQYF
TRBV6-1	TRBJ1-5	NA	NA	TGTGCCAGTACCGCCCCAGGGGCTAGCAATCAGCCCCAGCATTTT	CASTAPGASNQPQHF
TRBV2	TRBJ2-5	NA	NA	TGTGCCAGCAGGCGGGAAAGAACACAAGAGACCCAGTACTTC	CASRRERTQETQYF
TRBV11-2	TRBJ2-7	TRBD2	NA	TGTGCCAGCAGGGGGGGGATGATGTTTTACGAGCAGTACTTC	CASRGGMMFYEQYF